The rows below give T cell receptor beta chains drawn from one sample of a study of blood T cell repertoires in COVID-19. The table came from immunoSEQ multiplex PCR; TCRdb's copy has only in-frame clones and leaves some out. The data hold under 200,000 clones, with about 84% observed a single time. Sequencing used peripheral blood. These receptors originate from a woman aged 30 to 39 with acute or convalescent COVID-19. CDR3s include the opening cysteine and the closing phenylalanine or tryptophan. The D gene is left open where the match is weak. Clone sizes are given selectively: once, few, many, or a class where the clone is expanded.

j_call	clone_size	v_call	d_call	cdr3_aa	cdr3_nt
TRBJ2-2	NA	TRBV28	NA	CASLADMNTGELFF	TGTGCCAGCTTAGCGGACATGAACACCGGGGAGCTGTTTTTT
TRBJ2-1	NA	TRBV6-5	TRBD2	CATRSTSGVSYEQFF	TGTGCCACACGATCGACTAGCGGGGTCAGCTATGAGCAGTTCTTC
TRBJ2-3	NA	TRBV5-4	NA	CASSPGVGATDTQYF	TGTGCCAGCAGCCCCGGGGTGGGCGCAACAGATACGCAGTATTTT
TRBJ1-1	NA	TRBV24-1	NA	CATSGAGVNTEAFF	TGTGCCACCAGTGGCGCCGGGGTGAACACTGAAGCTTTCTTT
TRBJ2-7	NA	TRBV20-1	NA	CSARSGSEQYF	TGCAGTGCTAGATCCGGTTCCGAGCAGTACTTC
TRBJ2-7	few	TRBV12-3/TRBV12-4	NA	CASSLPPGIEQYF	TGTGCCAGCAGTTTACCCCCAGGGATCGAGCAGTACTTC
TRBJ1-6	NA	TRBV14	TRBD1	CASSLSQGAQNSPLHF	TGTGCCAGCAGCCTTTCGCAGGGGGCGCAAAATTCACCCCTCCACTTT
TRBJ2-3	NA	TRBV27	TRBD2	CATMGLAGESTDTQYF	TGTGCCACGATGGGACTAGCGGGAGAGAGCACAGATACGCAGTATTTT
TRBJ1-3	NA	TRBV28	NA	CASSSWTAVSGNTIYF	TGTGCCAGCAGTTCCTGGACAGCAGTCTCTGGAAACACCATATATTTT
TRBJ2-1	NA	TRBV28	TRBD2	CASSLPGGAIITNEQFF	TGTGCCAGCAGTCTTCCGGGAGGGGCGATAATCACGAATGAGCAGTTCTTC
TRBJ2-3	NA	TRBV11-2	NA	CASSLTERADTQYF	TGTGCCAGCAGCTTAACCGAGCGGGCAGATACGCAGTATTTT
TRBJ2-7	few	TRBV19	TRBD1	CASSTHLQGALYEQYF	TGTGCCAGTAGTACTCACCTGCAGGGGGCTCTCTACGAGCAGTACTTC
TRBJ1-6	NA	TRBV5-6	NA	CASSFAGVGSPLHF	TGTGCCAGCAGCTTCGCGGGGGTGGGTTCACCCCTCCACTTT
TRBJ1-5	NA	TRBV28	TRBD1	CASSPPGTGVYQPQHF	TGTGCCAGCAGTCCCCCTGGGACAGGGGTTTATCAGCCCCAGCATTTT
TRBJ2-5	NA	TRBV4-1	TRBD1	CASSQTGGETQYF	TGCGCCAGCAGCCAGACAGGGGGAGAGACCCAGTACTTC
TRBJ1-1	NA	TRBV6-2/TRBV6-3	NA	CASSRGRGFLNINTEAFF	TGTGCCAGCAGCCGGGGTAGGGGATTTCTGAATATAAACACTGAAGCTTTCTTT
TRBJ1-2	NA	TRBV18	NA	CASSPTQVAEGYTF	TGTGCCAGCTCACCAACACAGGTCGCAGAAGGCTACACCTTC
TRBJ2-1	few	TRBV7-3	TRBD2	CASSYLPGLAATALTNEQFF	TGTGCCAGCAGCTATCTTCCGGGACTAGCGGCAACCGCTCTGACCAATGAGCAGTTCTTC
TRBJ1-6	few	TRBV18	TRBD1	CASSPETGISPLHF	TGTGCCAGCTCACCAGAGACAGGGATTTCACCCCTCCACTTT
TRBJ1-3	NA	TRBV5-6	TRBD1	CASSLMTGGLGNTIYF	TGTGCCAGCAGCCTCATGACAGGGGGCCTTGGAAACACCATATATTTT
TRBJ1-1	NA	TRBV30	NA	CAWSAGEAFF	TGTGCCTGGAGCGCAGGGGAAGCTTTCTTT
TRBJ1-1	NA	TRBV12-3/TRBV12-4	NA	CASSSPTEAFF	TGTGCCAGCAGTTCCCCGACAGAAGCTTTCTTT